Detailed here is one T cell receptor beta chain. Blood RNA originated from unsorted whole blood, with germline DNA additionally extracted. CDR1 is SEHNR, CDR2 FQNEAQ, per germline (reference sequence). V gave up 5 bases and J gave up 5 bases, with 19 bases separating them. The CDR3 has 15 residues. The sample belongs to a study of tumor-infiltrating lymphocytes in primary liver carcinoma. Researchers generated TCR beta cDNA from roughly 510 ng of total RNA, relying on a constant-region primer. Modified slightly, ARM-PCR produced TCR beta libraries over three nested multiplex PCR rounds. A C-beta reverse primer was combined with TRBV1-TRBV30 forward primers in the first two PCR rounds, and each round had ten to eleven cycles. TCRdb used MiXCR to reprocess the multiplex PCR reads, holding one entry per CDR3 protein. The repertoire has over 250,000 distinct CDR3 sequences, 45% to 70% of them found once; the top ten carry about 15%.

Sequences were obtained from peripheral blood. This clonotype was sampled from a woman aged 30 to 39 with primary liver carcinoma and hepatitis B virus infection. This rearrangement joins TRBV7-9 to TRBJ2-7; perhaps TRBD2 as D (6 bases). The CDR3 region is CASSPRWTTSNEQYF. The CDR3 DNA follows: TGTGCCAGCAGCCCCAGATGGACGACTAGTAACGAGCAGTACTTC.